Reported below is one T cell receptor (beta chain). What it recognizes is unknown. Germline V gene sequence: CDR1 MNHEY, CDR2 SVGEGT. This CDR3 has 12 residues. Between the trimmed V and J ends, which lost 8 bases and 4 bases, there was a span of 10 bases. The sample belongs to a study of T and B cells in COVID-19 patients. Overall study context: Blood was sampled from COVID-19 patients who were either actively infected or recovered. Study-wide findings and caveats: In COVID-19 patients, T cell receptor beta variable and joining gene use was reportedly strongly skewed. At recovery TRB diversity and richness exceeded healthy donors, after highly clonal active COVID-19 repertoires.

Each TRB amplification used roughly 220-550 ng of genomic DNA from blood. TRB rearrangements were amplified by multiplex PCR with BIOMED2 TRB-A/B primers. MiXCR, run by TCRdb on the multiplex PCR reads, gives a single entry per CDR3 protein. The data show 6,500 to 8,000 distinct CDR3 sequences, with 26% seen just once and 17% held by the top ten. The V call is TRBV6-2 or TRBV6-3, the J call TRBJ2-3, with D maybe TRBD2 (5 bases). Source material: blood. The origin of this receptor is a human donor with active COVID-19. The CDR3 sequence is CASVDWSDTQYF. CDR3 sequence (DNA): TGTGCCAGCGTGGACTGGTCAGATACGCAGTATTTT.